Listed below are T cell receptor beta chains from one sample, sequenced in a study of shared clonotypes between healthy human individuals. The data were produced by immunoSEQ multiplex PCR, yet TCRdb's version contains in-frame clones alone and is incomplete. Found here are 600,000 or so clones, approximately 96% of them singletons; the top ten hold approximately 0.11%. Material: naive CD8+ T cells sorted from blood. These TCRs come from a woman aged 25 to 39 in good health. Each CDR3 is given with its conserved first and last residue. The D gene is left open where the match is weak. Clone sizes are given selectively: once, few, many, or a class where the clone is expanded.

- | TRBJ2-7 | TRBD2 | TRBV13 | TGTGCCAGCAGCGTCAGCGGGAGTGGGCTGACGGAGCAGTACTTC | CASSVSGSGLTEQYF
- | TRBJ2-2 | - | TRBV27 | TGTGCCAGCAGCCCCATTCAAGGCCCGAACACCGGGGAGCTGTTTTTT | CASSPIQGPNTGELFF
- | TRBJ2-7 | - | TRBV19 | TGTGCCAGTAGTATAGCTGACACCTACGAGCAGTACTTC | CASSIADTYEQYF
once | TRBJ2-1 | - | TRBV7-2 | TGTGCCAGCAGCTTAGGGCAGTCGGATGAGCAGTTCTTC | CASSLGQSDEQFF
- | TRBJ1-5 | - | TRBV28 | TGTGCCAGCAGTCTTGACAGCTACAATCAGCCCCAGCATTTT | CASSLDSYNQPQHF
once | TRBJ2-1 | TRBD2 | TRBV6-6 | TGTGCCAGCAGTTACTTTGTCGGGACTAGCAATGAGCAGTTCTTC | CASSYFVGTSNEQFF
- | TRBJ2-2 | - | TRBV6-5 | TGTGCCAGCAGTTACGATATGGAAACCGGGGAGCTGTTTTTT | CASSYDMETGELFF
- | TRBJ2-5 | TRBD1 | TRBV5-4 | TGTGCCAGCAGCTTCAGGGGGCACGAGACCCAGTACTTC | CASSFRGHETQYF
- | TRBJ1-1 | - | TRBV19 | TGTGCCAGTAGTCTACGGGACATCAAGACTGAAGCTTTCTTT | CASSLRDIKTEAFF
- | TRBJ2-7 | TRBD2 | TRBV10-3 | TGTGCCATCAGCCGAACGAGTTCGGCTAGCGGGACCTACGAGCAGTACTTC | CAISRTSSASGTYEQYF
- | TRBJ2-7 | TRBD1 | TRBV28 | TGTGCCAGCAGTTTCGGGGCAGGGGGCGAATACGAGCAGTACTTC | CASSFGAGGEYEQYF
- | TRBJ2-6 | - | TRBV2 | TGTGCCAGCAGCACCAGGTCGGGGGATGGGGCCAACGTCCTGACTTTC | CASSTRSGDGANVLTF
- | TRBJ2-7 | TRBD1 | TRBV7-9 | TGTGCCAGCAGCGGCAGACTCACAGGGGGAGCCTACGAGCAGTACTTC | CASSGRLTGGAYEQYF
- | TRBJ2-7 | TRBD2 | TRBV28 | TGTGCCAGCAGTTTATCTTCCCTTCTAGCGGGAGTTCTCGAGCAGTACTTC | CASSLSSLLAGVLEQYF
- | TRBJ2-7 | - | TRBV5-4 | TGTGCCAGCAGCACCTCCTCCGAGCAGTACTTC | CASSTSSEQYF
- | TRBJ2-3 | - | TRBV7-2 | TGTGCCAGCAGCTTAACAACGTCTAAGGCAGATACGCAGTATTTT | CASSLTTSKADTQYF
- | TRBJ2-5 | TRBD2 | TRBV19 | TGTGCCAGTAGTAATACCGGGACTAGCGTTGGAGAGACCCAGTACTTC | CASSNTGTSVGETQYF
- | TRBJ2-1 | TRBD2 | TRBV7-9 | TGTGCCAGCAGCCCTAGCGGGAGCGGGTACAATGAGCAGTTCTTC | CASSPSGSGYNEQFF
- | TRBJ2-3 | TRBD1 | TRBV19 | TGTGCCAGTAGTATTTACGGACAGGGGAGCACAGATACGCAGTATTTT | CASSIYGQGSTDTQYF
- | TRBJ2-7 | TRBD2 | TRBV4-2 | TGTGCCAGCAGCCCCCTCCCGGCGGGAGGCGTATACGAGCAGTACTTC | CASSPLPAGGVYEQYF
- | TRBJ2-1 | TRBD2 | TRBV4-1 | TGCGCCAGCAGCCAAGAGCCGTCGGGGGGACTATGCTACAATGAGCAGTTCTTC | CASSQEPSGGLCYNEQFF
- | TRBJ2-7 | TRBD1 | TRBV27 | TGTGCCAGCAGTTTCTCCAGGGGGTCCTACGAGCAGTACTTC | CASSFSRGSYEQYF
- | TRBJ2-7 | - | TRBV5-6 | TGTGCCAGCAGTTCTCTTCAGGGCTCCTACGAGCAGTACTTC | CASSSLQGSYEQYF